These 5 T cell receptor beta chains originate from one sample sequenced in a study of tumor and adjacent non-tumor tissue in lung cancer. No cell sorting was done before RNA was extracted from the tissue. Three rounds of nested PCR, following a modified ARM-PCR protocol, produced the TCRbeta library. TCRdb used MiXCR to reprocess the multiplex PCR reads, holding one entry per CDR3 protein. Here the sample spans about 110,000 distinct CDR3 sequences, roughly 74% being singletons. Sequenced sample: lung tumor tissue. The source of these receptors is an older woman with non-small cell lung cancer.

Of note for this clonotype: A read error may explain this, as a much larger clone is one base away. The chain joins TRBV20-1 to TRBJ2-1; TRBD2 matches at 7 bases. CDR3 length equals 14 residues. CDR1 is DFQATT and CDR2 is SNEGSKA in the germline V gene (reference sequence). The junction had 7 bases not matched to a gene; V was cut back by 0 bases and J by 8 bases. CDR3 coding DNA: TGCAGTGCTAGAGATGACCGGGGGGACGATGAGCAGTTCTTC. Its translation: CSARDDRGDDEQFF.

This clonotype has at least ten counts. This chain joins TRBV20-1 and TRBJ1-2; D gene ambiguous. V shed 4 bases and J shed 8 bases, with 17 bases lying between them. This CDR3 region has 13 residues. Germline values: CDR1 DFQATT, CDR2 SNEGSKA (reference sequence). The CDR3 coding sequence is TGCAGTGCTATTATGAGGGATTTGAAGGGCTACACCTTC. It yields the protein CSAIMRDLKGYTF.

This chain links TRBV6-2 or TRBV6-3 with TRBJ2-7; weak D call: TRBD1 (6 bases). Per the germline V gene, CDR1 is MNHEY and CDR2 is SVGEGT. The V end lost 4 bases, the J end lost 0 bases, and 13 bases lay between the germline ends. The CDR3 has 15 amino acids. The CDR3 here is CASSLLLDSSYEQYF. The DNA of the CDR3 is TGTGCCAGCAGTTTGCTCCTGGACAGCTCCTACGAGCAGTACTTC.

Turning to this clonotype: A single base separates this from a much larger clone, so it may be a read error. This sequence joins TRBV30 and TRBJ2-3; D remains ambiguous. V lost 2 bases and J 3 bases, leaving 12 bases between the germline ends. Looked up from germline, CDR1 is GTSNPN and CDR2 is SVGIG (reference sequence). This CDR3 region has 14 residues. The CDR3 DNA reads as TGTGCCTGGAGTACCCTCCATGGGACAGATACGCAGTATTTT. Protein: CAWSTLHGTDTQYF.

A word on this clonotype: At one end, the junction sequence differs from germline, possibly due to a read error. This sequence joins TRBV12-3 or TRBV12-4 and TRBJ1-1, with a weak D call TRBD1 (5 bases). The CDR3 has 14 amino acids. The chain's CDR3 is CASSFRERGTEGFF. In DNA, the CDR3 is TGTGCCAGCAGTTTTAGGGAGCGGGGCACTGAAGGTTTCTTT.